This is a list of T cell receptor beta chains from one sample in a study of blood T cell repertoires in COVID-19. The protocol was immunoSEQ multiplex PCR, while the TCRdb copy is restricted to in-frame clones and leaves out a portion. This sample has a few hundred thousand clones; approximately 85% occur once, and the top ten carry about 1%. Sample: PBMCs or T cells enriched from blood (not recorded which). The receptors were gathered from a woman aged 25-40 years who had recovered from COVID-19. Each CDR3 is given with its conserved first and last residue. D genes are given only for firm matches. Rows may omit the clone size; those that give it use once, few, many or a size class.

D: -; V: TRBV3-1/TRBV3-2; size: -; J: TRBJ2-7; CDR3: CASSQVSLQVGGEQYF; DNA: TGTGCCAGCAGCCAGGTTTCATTACAGGTCGGGGGCGAGCAGTACTTC
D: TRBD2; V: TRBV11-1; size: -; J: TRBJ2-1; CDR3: CASRITAGGYNEQFF; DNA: TGTGCCAGCAGGATAACAGCGGGAGGGTACAATGAGCAGTTCTTC
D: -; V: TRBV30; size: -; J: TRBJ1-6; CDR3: CAWAGLGSPLHF; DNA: TGTGCCTGGGCTGGACTCGGTTCACCCCTCCACTTT
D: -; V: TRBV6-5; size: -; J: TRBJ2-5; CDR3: CASLAYRGGGETQYF; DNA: TGTGCCAGCCTCGCGTACAGGGGAGGAGGAGAGACCCAGTACTTC
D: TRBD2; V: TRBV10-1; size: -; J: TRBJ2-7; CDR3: CASSESSGRPSYEQYF; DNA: TGCGCCAGCAGTGAGTCTAGCGGGAGGCCCTCCTACGAGCAGTACTTC
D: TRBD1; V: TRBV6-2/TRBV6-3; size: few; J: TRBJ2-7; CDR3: CASSYFGTGLYEQYF; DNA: TGTGCCAGCAGTTACTTCGGGACAGGGCTGTACGAGCAGTACTTC
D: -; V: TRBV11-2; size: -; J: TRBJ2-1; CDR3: CASSLSLNNEQFF; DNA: TGTGCCAGCAGCTTGAGTCTAAACAATGAGCAGTTCTTC
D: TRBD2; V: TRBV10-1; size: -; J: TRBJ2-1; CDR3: CASSDYTSGYNEQFF; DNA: TGCGCCAGCAGTGATTATACTAGCGGTTACAATGAGCAGTTCTTC
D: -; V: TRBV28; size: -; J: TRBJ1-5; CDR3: CASSYRTASNQPQHF; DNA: TGTGCCAGCAGTTACAGGACAGCCAGCAATCAGCCCCAGCATTTT
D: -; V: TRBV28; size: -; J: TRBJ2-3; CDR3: CASSPPGGVDTQYF; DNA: TGTGCCAGCAGTCCCCCCGGAGGGGTTGATACGCAGTATTTT
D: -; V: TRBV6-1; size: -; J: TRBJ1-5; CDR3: CASSEIWGVPNQPQHF; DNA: TGTGCCAGCAGTGAAATTTGGGGCGTCCCCAATCAGCCCCAGCATTTT
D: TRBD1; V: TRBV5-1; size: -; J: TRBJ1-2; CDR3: CASSPGTGHYGYTF; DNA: TGCGCCAGCAGCCCCGGGACAGGCCACTATGGCTACACCTTC
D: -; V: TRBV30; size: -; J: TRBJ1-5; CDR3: CAWSAREAQPQHF; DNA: TGTGCCTGGAGTGCCCGGGAGGCTCAGCCCCAGCATTTT
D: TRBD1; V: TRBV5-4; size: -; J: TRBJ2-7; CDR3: CASSYLTGGAFSAYEQYF; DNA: TGTGCCAGCAGCTACCTGACAGGGGGCGCTTTTTCAGCCTACGAGCAGTACTTC
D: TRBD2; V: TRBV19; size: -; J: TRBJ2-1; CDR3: CASRTSGSSYNEQFF; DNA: TGTGCCAGTAGGACTAGCGGGAGTAGTTACAATGAGCAGTTCTTC
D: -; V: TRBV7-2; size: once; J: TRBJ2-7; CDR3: CASSRGGIEGYEQYF; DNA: TGTGCCAGCAGCCGTGGTGGGATAGAGGGTTACGAGCAGTACTTC
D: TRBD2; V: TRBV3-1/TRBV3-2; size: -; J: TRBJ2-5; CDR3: CASSQDPLAGAETQYF; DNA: TGTGCCAGCAGCCAAGACCCACTAGCGGGAGCAGAGACCCAGTACTTC
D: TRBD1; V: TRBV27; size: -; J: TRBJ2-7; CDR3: CASSLSTGTGKYEQYF; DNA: TGTGCCAGCAGTTTATCAACCGGGACAGGGAAGTACGAGCAGTACTTC
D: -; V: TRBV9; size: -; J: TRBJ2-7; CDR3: CASSYTSQGTYEQYF; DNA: TGTGCCAGCAGCTATACTTCCCAGGGGACCTACGAGCAGTACTTC
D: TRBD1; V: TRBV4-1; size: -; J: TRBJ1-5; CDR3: CASSHRPGQGQDQPQHF; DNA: TGCGCCAGCAGCCATCGCCCTGGACAGGGACAAGATCAGCCCCAGCATTTT
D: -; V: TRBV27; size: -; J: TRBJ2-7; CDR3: CASSLGTSYEQYF; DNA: TGTGCCAGCAGTTTAGGCACCAGCTACGAGCAGTACTTC
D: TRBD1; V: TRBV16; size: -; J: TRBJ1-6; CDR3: CASTGQDDSPLHF; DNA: TGTGCCAGCACGGGACAGGACGATTCACCCCTCCACTTT
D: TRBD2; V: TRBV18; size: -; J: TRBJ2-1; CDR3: CASSPLAGGHEQFF; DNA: TGTGCCAGCTCACCCCTAGCGGGAGGCCATGAGCAGTTCTTC
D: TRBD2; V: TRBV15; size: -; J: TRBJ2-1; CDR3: CATSLETSGSFDEQFF; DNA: TGTGCCACCAGCCTCGAGACTAGCGGGAGTTTCGATGAGCAGTTCTTC
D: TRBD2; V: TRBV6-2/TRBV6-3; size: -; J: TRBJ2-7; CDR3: CASSPGMGTSGRFRYEQYF; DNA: TGTGCCAGCAGTCCCGGGATGGGGACTAGCGGGAGATTTAGGTACGAGCAGTACTTC
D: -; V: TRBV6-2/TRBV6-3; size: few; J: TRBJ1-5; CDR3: CASSYLETANQPQHF; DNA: TGTGCCAGCAGTTACCTCGAGACAGCGAATCAGCCCCAGCATTTT
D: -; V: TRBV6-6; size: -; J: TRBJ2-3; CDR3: CASSLDTLTDTQYF; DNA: TGTGCCAGCAGTTTGGACACCTTAACAGATACGCAGTATTTT
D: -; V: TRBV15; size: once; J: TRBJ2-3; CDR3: CATSRDFTLAGTDTQYF; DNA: TGTGCCACCAGCAGAGATTTCACCCTAGCAGGTACAGATACGCAGTATTTT
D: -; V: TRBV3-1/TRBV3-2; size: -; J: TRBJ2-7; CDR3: CASSQDMGEYEQYF; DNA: TGTGCCAGCAGCCAAGATATGGGAGAGTACGAGCAGTACTTC
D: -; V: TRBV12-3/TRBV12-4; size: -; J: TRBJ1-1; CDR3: CASSFGWDTEAFF; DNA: TGTGCCAGCAGTTTCGGGTGGGACACTGAAGCTTTCTTT
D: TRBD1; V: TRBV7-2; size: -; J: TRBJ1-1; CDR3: CASSIQGAVNTEAFF; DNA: TGTGCCAGCAGCATCCAGGGGGCAGTCAACACTGAAGCTTTCTTT
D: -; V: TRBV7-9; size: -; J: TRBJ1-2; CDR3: CASSLARATNGYTF; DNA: TGTGCCAGCAGCTTAGCGCGGGCGACCAATGGCTACACCTTC
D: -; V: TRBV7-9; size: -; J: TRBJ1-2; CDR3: CASSPSGRAYGYTF; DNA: TGTGCCAGCAGCCCGTCTGGCAGGGCCTATGGCTACACCTTC
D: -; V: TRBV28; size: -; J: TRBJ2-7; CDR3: CASSSSPYEQYF; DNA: TGTGCCAGCAGTTCATCCCCCTACGAGCAGTACTTC
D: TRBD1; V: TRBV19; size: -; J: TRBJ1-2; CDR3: CASQTGTGDGGYTF; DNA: TGTGCCAGTCAAACCGGGACAGGGGACGGTGGCTACACCTTC